The 6 T cell receptor beta chains below were found in one sample sequenced in a study of graft-versus-host responses after intestinal transplantation. Here immunoSEQ multiplex PCR was the method, and the copy in TCRdb shows in-frame clones only, minus some. The sample holds roughly 120,000 clones, approximately 95% seen once. No antigen is known for these receptors. The sample was unstimulated CD8+ T cells sorted from spleen or lymph node cells, taken before intestinal transplant. The receptor set was obtained from a human donor who received an intestinal transplant.

This clone was picked up one time. This rearrangement joins TRBV9 to TRBJ1-1; D is ambiguous. Looked up from germline, CDR1 is SGDLS and CDR2 is YYNGEE. The ends were cut back, 0 bases at V and 7 bases at J, with 13 bases in the middle. The CDR3 runs 14 residues. CDR3 sequence: CASSVGSLPHEAFF. The CDR3 DNA reads TGTGCCAGCAGCGTAGGGTCGCTCCCCCATGAAGCTTTCTTT. Looking up the rest from reference TRBV9 and TRBJ1-1 gives the full variable domain: DSGVTQTPKHLITATGQRVTLRCSPRSGDLSVYWYQQSLDQGLQFLIQYYNGEERAKGNILERFSAQQFPDLHSELNLSSLELGDSALYFCASSVGSLPHEAFFGQGTRLTVV.

V gene TRBV13 combines with J gene TRBJ2-5, with D tentatively TRBD1 (6 bases). The V end lost 4 bases, the J end lost 11 bases, and 26 bases lay between the germline ends. Germline CDR1 is PRHDT and CDR2 is FYEKMQ (reference sequence). The CDR3 covers 16 residues. This CDR3 is CASSSRIQGKSLGQYF. The CDR3 DNA reads as TGTGCCAGCAGCTCTCGTATACAGGGCAAATCCCTGGGGCAGTACTTC.

The rearrangement joins TRBV2 to TRBJ2-1; TRBD2 matches at 9 bases. The CDR3 is 22 residues long. V lost 0 bases to trimming and J lost 3 bases; unmatched junction nucleotides: 21. CDR1 is SNHLY, CDR2 FYNNEI, per germline. The CDR3 is CASSEALWWFSGRGGNYNEQFF. CDR3 nucleotide sequence: TGTGCCAGCAGTGAAGCGCTTTGGTGGTTTAGCGGGAGAGGGGGGAACTACAATGAGCAGTTCTTC.

This rearrangement joins TRBV4-1 to TRBJ2-5, with 8 bases identical to TRBD1. This CDR3 has 15 amino acids. In germline, CDR1 is MGHRA, CDR2 YSYEKL. The V segment lost 4 bases and the J segment 1 base; nucleotides outside the gene matches: 5. CDR3 in amino acids: CASSLGQVTQETQYF. CDR3 bases: TGCGCCAGCAGCCTGGGACAGGTCACCCAAGAGACCCAGTACTTC.

This chain joins TRBV2 and TRBJ2-6; no clear D gene. The CDR3 covers 16 residues. Germline V lookup: CDR1 SNHLY, CDR2 FYNNEI. V lost 2 bases and J 0 bases, leaving 8 bases between the germline ends. CDR3 sequence (DNA): TGTGCCAGCAGTGAACCGGAACCCTCTGGGGCCAACGTCCTGACTTTC. The encoded protein is CASSEPEPSGANVLTF.

The J gene is TRBJ2-7, the V gene TRBV9; D perhaps matches TRBD1 (6 bases). The germline V gene has CDR1 SGDLS and CDR2 YYNGEE. Trimming removed 0 bases from V and 7 bases from J, with 14 bases in between. The CDR3 covers 14 residues. CDR3 sequence: CASSVAGDMREQYF. CDR3 nucleotide sequence: TGTGCCAGCAGCGTAGCAGGGGACATGAGGGAGCAGTACTTC.